This note documents a single TCR beta chain sequence. Its antigen is unidentified. These data are taken from a study of CD8+ T cells in alopecia areata. Whole-study findings and limits: Uncertainty about whether baseline CD8+ expansion is linked to response remains, with one nonresponder. More clonal than normal scalp was lesional scalp, particularly alopecia totalis/universalis. Tofacitinib did not eliminate many expanded lesional clones from scalp or blood.

Following RNA extraction, reverse transcription yielded cDNA that acted as the sequencing template. The assay was immunoSEQ multiplex PCR, and TCRdb's table has in-frame clones only and misses some. This table has some 190,000 clones, 60% appearing once. The CDR3 extends over 13 amino acids. The germline gives CDR1 GTSNPN, CDR2 SVGIG (reference sequence). The V and J ends lost 2 bases and 8 bases respectively, with 15 bases between them. Specified treatment: oral pan-JAK inhibitor, 5-10 mg twice daily. The TCR originated in a human donor with alopecia areata. This chain links TRBV30 with TRBJ1-2; the D is unclear. This sample comprised CD4+ T cells sorted from blood, obtained at week 24, from a patient treated with tofacitinib. CDR3 nucleotide sequence: TGTGCCTGGAGTCTTACGGTGGGAAGGGGCTACACCTTC. It translates to CAWSLTVGRGYTF.